These T cell receptor beta chains were read from a single sample in a study of cytomegalovirus exposure and HLA in healthy donors. Sequencing used immunoSEQ multiplex PCR; TCRdb keeps in-frame clones, though not all of them. The table has tens of thousands of clones, approximately 61% seen once. The sample was PBMCs. The receptors were sampled from a woman aged 45 to 65 in good health and CMV-seropositive. The CDR3 runs from the conserved cysteine through the conserved F or W.

V	CDR3
TRBV28	CASSPPGQGNYGYTF
TRBV19	CASSLQGSHQPQHF
TRBV9	CASSVYGGTNEKLFF
TRBV5-1	CASSSSPGDEQFF
TRBV29-1	CSVRGQGRNQPQHF
TRBV11-2	CASSFRDIVGYTF
TRBV6-6	CASSYSRGTDTQYF
TRBV28	CASSQGGGRKDTQYF
TRBV5-1	CASSFGQGMGNTIYF
TRBV27	CASSPDQGWNQPQHF
TRBV27	CASSLGGRWTEAFF
TRBV7-9	CASSSRDSRHRYTF
TRBV5-1	CASSPGTYEQYF
TRBV27	CASSLSTSREGDNEKLFF
TRBV9	CASSVEPRDYGGYTF
TRBV27	CASSLYRARTGGRTGELFF
TRBV7-9	CASSPGQGAMNQPQHF
TRBV10-3	CAISESTSGGIEQFF
TRBV6-1	CASSHRDREVTEAFF
TRBV6-4	CASSDRGEGNEQFF
TRBV7-3	CASSPRRARTDTQYF
TRBV6-1	CASSDRGGNTIYF
TRBV9	CASSVAQGQETQYF
TRBV19	CASSNGGYYGYTF
TRBV4-2	CASSRTTSAGDTQYF
TRBV9	CATNNQPQHF
TRBV10-2	CASSPGQGSYNEQFF
TRBV7-3	CASSFTGGSTDTQYF
TRBV5-6	CASSLRSSPLHF
TRBV10-3	CAISDPGGRDTDTQYF
TRBV5-1	CASSLKGLGQGSRDEQYF
TRBV5-4	CASSYGTGVYNEQFF
TRBV12-5	CASGLGQPKYNEQFF
TRBV6-4	CASSISGEEDTQYF
TRBV7-7	CASSLGGNSPLHF
TRBV7-3	CASSLTGGGNTIYF
TRBV2	CASTLTGPYGYTF
TRBV28	CASSSQGTGGETQYF
TRBV11-3	CASSLTSGGTDTQYF
TRBV11-2	CASSLEIPAGSYNEQFF
TRBV11-2	CASSLDGGTENTEAFF
TRBV6-1	CASSDRPGQGRNEQFF
TRBV6-1	CASSGTVGEQYF
TRBV19	CASSKGLAYNEQFF
TRBV28	CASSPGGDTDTQYF
TRBV11-2	CASSARSQGPGYTF
TRBV18	CASSPRRRTDEKLFF
TRBV7-9	CASSSDPGQIYGYTF
TRBV5-1	CATRQAIQETQYF
TRBV18	CASSPTVPSGANVLTF
TRBV4-1	CASSQGSGIPYEQYF